The clone carrying this TCR beta chain was observed at least ten times. Its antigen is still unknown. These data are taken from a study of identical twins. A template switching step contributed a universal primer site, while unique molecular identifiers were present in the cDNA. Using its own MiXCR run on the 5' RACE reads, TCRdb lists one record per CDR3 protein. The sample records 700,000 to 950,000 distinct CDR3 sequences, 9% to 15% being singletons. There are 13 residues in the CDR3. Trimming removed 6 bases from V and 1 base from J, with 9 bases in between. Regarding the study as a whole: Shared out-of-frame alpha sequences (those common to twins) showed excess low generation probability. Compared with models, monozygotic twins showed more out-of-frame TCR alpha sharing. Conclusions leaned on cross-sectional statistical analysis and did not track the same donors over time.

These data were also filed under a second study, of yellow fever vaccine responses in identical twins.

The material sequenced was PBMCs. This sequence originates from a young woman in good health. The chain combines TRBV12-3 or TRBV12-4 with TRBJ2-5, with D possibly TRBD2 on 5 matching bases. Here the CDR3 DNA reads TGTGCCAGCAGCCCAGCGGTCCAAGAGACCCAGTACTTC. This translates into CASSPAVQETQYF.